The source of this T cell receptor beta chain is a study of T cell changes during pregnancy in multiple sclerosis. Produced via immunoSEQ multiplex PCR; TCRdb's table is partial and in-frame only. The table shows approximately 70,000 clones, with roughly 92% occurring only once. The V and J ends lost 1 base and 5 bases respectively, with 8 bases between them. Germline V gene data show CDR1 as SGHTA and CDR2 as FQGNSA. This CDR3 region has 13 residues. The J gene is TRBJ2-5, the V gene TRBV7-2; maybe TRBD2 (6 bases). This clonotype originated in a female donor with multiple sclerosis, enrolled in a pregnancy study. Here the sequenced sample was peripheral blood, taken in the second trimester of pregnancy. The CDR3 here is CASSLGGRETQYF. In DNA, the CDR3 is TGTGCCAGCAGCTTAGGAGGGAGGGAGACCCAGTACTTC.